Listed below are T cell receptor beta chains from one sample, sequenced in a study of T cells of healthy individuals. TCRdb passed the 5' RACE reads through MiXCR, listing each CDR3 protein once. The profile shows 50,000 to 55,000 distinct CDR3 sequences, approximately 14% of them singletons. The receptor source for this set is a human donor in good health. The CDR3 runs from the conserved cysteine through the conserved F or W. The D gene is left open where the match is weak. Size values are once, few and many counts, or a class for expanded clones, and some rows have none.

TRBJ1-6,-,medium-sized,TRBV20-1,CSARDSRTAQNSPLHF,TGCAGTGCTAGAGACTCCCGGACGGCACAGAATTCACCCCTCCACTTT
TRBJ2-3,TRBD2,few,TRBV5-5,CASSGVAGRKGEKRTDTQYF,TGTGCCAGCAGCGGGGTAGCGGGACGAAAAGGGGAGAAACGCACAGATACGCAGTATTTT
TRBJ2-2,-,many,TRBV18,CASIFGPNTGELFF,TGTGCCAGCATATTTGGGCCGAACACCGGGGAGCTGTTTTTT
TRBJ2-1,TRBD2,-,TRBV20-1,CSARVRGVPYNEQFF,TGCAGTGCTAGAGTCCGGGGGGTCCCCTACAATGAGCAGTTCTTC
TRBJ1-1,-,many,TRBV6-6,CATLLPPVASNAKNEEAQAFF,TGTGCCACCCTCCTCCCCCCCGTCGCCTCAAACGCTAAAAACGAGGAAGCGCAAGCTTTCTTT
TRBJ2-3,-,-,TRBV12-3/TRBV12-4,CASSAGSGPTDTQYF,TGTGCCAGCAGCGCGGGGAGCGGGCCCACAGATACGCAGTATTTT
TRBJ1-2,-,few,TRBV2,CASRAAGAGYIGYTF,TGTGCCAGCAGGGCTGCCGGGGCGGGTTATATTGGCTACACCTTC
TRBJ2-1,TRBD1,many,TRBV24-1,CATSGYRGPYNEQFF,TGTGCCACCAGTGGCTACAGGGGTCCCTACAATGAGCAGTTCTTC
TRBJ2-3,-,many,TRBV11-3,CASSPPRPRGTDTQYF,TGTGCCAGCAGCCCACCCCGACCCCGAGGCACAGATACGCAGTATTTT
TRBJ2-3,TRBD2,many,TRBV7-2,CASSLHRLGLAGKRSDTQYF,TGTGCCAGCAGCCTCCACCGACTCGGACTAGCGGGAAAAAGGTCAGATACGCAGTATTTT
TRBJ2-3,-,many,TRBV10-3,CAISEGQFTSTDTQYF,TGTGCCATCAGTGAGGGTCAGTTTACTAGCACAGATACGCAGTATTTT
TRBJ2-3,-,-,TRBV23-1,CASTRPSAAGFLPDTQYF,TGCGCCAGCACCAGACCTTCGGCGGCAGGCTTCCTCCCAGATACGCAGTATTTT
TRBJ2-7,-,few,TRBV7-2,CASSLAYSYEQYF,TGTGCCAGCAGCTTAGCTTACTCCTACGAGCAGTACTTC
TRBJ2-1,-,few,TRBV28,CASSLEYNEQFF,TGTGCCAGCAGTTTGGAGTACAATGAGCAGTTCTTC
TRBJ2-3,-,-,TRBV7-9,CASSVRPRGPDTDTQYF,TGTGCCAGCAGCGTGAGGCCGCGGGGGCCTGACACAGATACGCAGTATTTT
TRBJ2-5,-,many,TRBV7-8,CASSQRASPGGETQYF,TGTGCCAGCAGCCAACGGGCCTCACCTGGGGGGGAGACCCAGTACTTC
TRBJ1-2,-,few,TRBV6-4,CASSDKAAYGYTF,TGTGCCAGCAGTGACAAGGCGGCTTATGGCTACACCTTC
TRBJ2-3,-,many,TRBV9,CASSGLVGTDTQYF,TGTGCCAGCAGCGGCCTAGTCGGCACAGATACGCAGTATTTT
TRBJ2-7,-,many,TRBV2,CASSPTDSTYEQYF,TGTGCCAGCAGCCCCACGGACAGCACCTACGAGCAGTACTTC
TRBJ1-1,-,-,TRBV25-1,CASSQSRGGNTEAFF,TGTGCCAGCAGTCAAAGTCGGGGGGGGAACACTGAAGCTTTCTTT
TRBJ2-5,TRBD2,many,TRBV5-1,CASSSVSTGGPEETQYF,TGCGCCAGCAGCTCCGTATCGACGGGGGGGCCCGAAGAGACCCAGTACTTC
TRBJ2-7,TRBD2,many,TRBV4-1,CASSQEGGRLSYEQYF,TGCGCCAGCAGCCAAGAGGGAGGGAGGCTCTCCTACGAGCAGTACTTC
TRBJ1-1,-,-,TRBV28,CASSSPDPEAFF,TGTGCCAGCAGTTCTCCCGACCCTGAAGCTTTCTTT
TRBJ1-6,TRBD1,many,TRBV4-1,CASSLRDSRNSPLHF,TGCGCCAGCAGCCTCCGGGACAGCCGTAATTCACCCCTCCACTTT
TRBJ2-1,-,few,TRBV7-9,CASSLGREQFF,TGTGCCAGCAGCCTTGGACGAGAGCAGTTCTTC